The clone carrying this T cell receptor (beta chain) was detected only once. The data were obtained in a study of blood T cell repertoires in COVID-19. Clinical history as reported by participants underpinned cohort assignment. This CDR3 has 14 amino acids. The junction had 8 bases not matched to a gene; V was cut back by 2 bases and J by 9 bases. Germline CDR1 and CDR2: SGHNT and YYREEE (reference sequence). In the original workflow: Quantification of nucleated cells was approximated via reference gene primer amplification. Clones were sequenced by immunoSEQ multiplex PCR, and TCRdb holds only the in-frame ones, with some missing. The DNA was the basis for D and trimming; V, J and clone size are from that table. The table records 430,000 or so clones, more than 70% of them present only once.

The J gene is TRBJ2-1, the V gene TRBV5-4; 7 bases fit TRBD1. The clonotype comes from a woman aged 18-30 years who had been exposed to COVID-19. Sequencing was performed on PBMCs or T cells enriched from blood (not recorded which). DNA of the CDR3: TGTGCCAGCAGCTTTTGGGGCAGGGGGAGTGAGCAGTTCTTC. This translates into CASSFWGRGSEQFF.